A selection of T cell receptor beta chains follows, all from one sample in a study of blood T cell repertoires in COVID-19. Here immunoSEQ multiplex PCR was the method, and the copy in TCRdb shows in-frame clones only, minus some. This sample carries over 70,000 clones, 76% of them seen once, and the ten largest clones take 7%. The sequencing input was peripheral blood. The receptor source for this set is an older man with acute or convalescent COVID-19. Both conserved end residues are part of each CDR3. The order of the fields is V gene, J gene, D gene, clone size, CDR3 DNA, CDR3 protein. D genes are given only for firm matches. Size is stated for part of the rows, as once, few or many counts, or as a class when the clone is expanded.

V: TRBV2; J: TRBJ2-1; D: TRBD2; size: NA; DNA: TGTGCCAGCAAGAGGACTAGCGGAAATTACAATGAGCAGTTCTTC; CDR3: CASKRTSGNYNEQFF
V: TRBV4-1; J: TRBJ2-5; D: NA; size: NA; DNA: TGCGCCAGCAGCCAGGCCAGAGGGTTCCAAGAGACCCAGTACTTC; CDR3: CASSQARGFQETQYF
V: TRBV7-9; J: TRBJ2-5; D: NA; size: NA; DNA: TGTGCCAGCAGCTTAGCCAGTTATGTGGAGACCCAGTACTTC; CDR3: CASSLASYVETQYF
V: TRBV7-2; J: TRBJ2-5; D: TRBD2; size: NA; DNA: TGTGCCAGCTCCTTAAGCGGGGGGGCGGGCCAAGAGACCCAGTACTTC; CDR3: CASSLSGGAGQETQYF
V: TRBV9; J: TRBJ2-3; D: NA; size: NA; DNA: TGTGCCAGCAGCGTAGATTATGGCGGAGGCACAGATACGCAGTATTTT; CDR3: CASSVDYGGGTDTQYF
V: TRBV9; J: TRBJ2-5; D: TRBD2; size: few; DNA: TGTGCCAGCAGCGTAGATTTGGGGGGGCAAGAGACCCAGTACTTC; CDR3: CASSVDLGGQETQYF
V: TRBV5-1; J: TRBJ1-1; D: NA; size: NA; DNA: TGCGCCAGCATTTCTTTAACGGACACCCGAAAAGCTTTCTTT; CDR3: CASISLTDTRKAFF
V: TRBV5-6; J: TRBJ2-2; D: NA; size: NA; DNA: TGTGCCAGCAGCAGACAGAACACCGGGGAGCTGTTTTTT; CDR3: CASSRQNTGELFF
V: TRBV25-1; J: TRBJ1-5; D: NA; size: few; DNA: TGTGCCAGCAGTCCGTCCTCTCCCGGGAGCAATCAGCCCCAGCATTTT; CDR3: CASSPSSPGSNQPQHF
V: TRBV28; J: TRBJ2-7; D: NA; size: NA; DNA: TGTGCCAGCACCTCCGTCCCCGGGACAAGGATCACTCTGGGATACGAGCAGTACTTC; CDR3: CASTSVPGTRITLGYEQYF
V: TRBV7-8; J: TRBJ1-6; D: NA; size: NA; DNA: TGTGCCAGCAGCCCCCACTATAATTCACCCCTCCACTTT; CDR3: CASSPHYNSPLHF
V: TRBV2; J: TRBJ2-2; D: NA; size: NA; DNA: TGTGCCAGCAGTGAATTTGGCGGATTTAACACCGGGGAGCTGTTTTTT; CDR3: CASSEFGGFNTGELFF
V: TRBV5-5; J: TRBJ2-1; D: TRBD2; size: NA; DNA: TGTGCCAGCAGCTTGATAGCGGGGGGGCAGGAGCAGTTCTTC; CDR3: CASSLIAGGQEQFF
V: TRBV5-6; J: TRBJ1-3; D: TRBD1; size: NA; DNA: TGTGCCAGCAGCTTGTCGACAGGGTACTCTGGAAACACCATATATTTT; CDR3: CASSLSTGYSGNTIYF
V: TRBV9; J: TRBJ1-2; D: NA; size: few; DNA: TGTGCCAGCAGCGGGGGAAGGACTATTTCCTATGGCTACACCTTC; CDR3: CASSGGRTISYGYTF
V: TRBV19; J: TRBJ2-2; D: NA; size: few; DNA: TGTGCCAGTAGTAGGGGCGACAAATCTAGGGAGCTGTTTTTT; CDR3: CASSRGDKSRELFF
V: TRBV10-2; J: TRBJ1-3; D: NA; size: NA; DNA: TGCGCCAGCAGCCCCACAGGGTCCTCTGGAAACACCATATATTTT; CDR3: CASSPTGSSGNTIYF
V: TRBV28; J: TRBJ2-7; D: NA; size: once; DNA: TGTGCCAGCAGTTTACTCCCTGGAGGGGGGGCCTACGAGCAGTACTTC; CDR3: CASSLLPGGGAYEQYF
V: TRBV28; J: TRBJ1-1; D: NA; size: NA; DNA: TGTGCCAGCAGTTTGGTACAGGGACCTGAAGCTTTCTTT; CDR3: CASSLVQGPEAFF
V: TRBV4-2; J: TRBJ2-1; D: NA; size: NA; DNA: TGTGCCAGCAGCCAAGGGAGAGGGAACAATGAGCAGTTCTTC; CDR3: CASSQGRGNNEQFF
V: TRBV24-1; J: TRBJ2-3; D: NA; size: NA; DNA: TGTGCCACCAGTGACCACCCGCTAGGGGGGGCAACAGATACGCAGTATTTT; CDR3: CATSDHPLGGATDTQYF
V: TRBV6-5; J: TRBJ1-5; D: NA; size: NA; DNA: TGTGCCAGCAGTCGAACCAGGGGATTGGGTCAGCCCCAGCATTTT; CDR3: CASSRTRGLGQPQHF
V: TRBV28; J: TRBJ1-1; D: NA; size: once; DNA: TGTGCCAGCAGGGGGGGGTTGAACACTGAAGCTTTCTTT; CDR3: CASRGGLNTEAFF
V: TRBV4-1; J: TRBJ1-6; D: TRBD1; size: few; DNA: TGCGCCAGCAGCCCACAATCGACAGGGGGCTCACCCCTCCACTTT; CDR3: CASSPQSTGGSPLHF
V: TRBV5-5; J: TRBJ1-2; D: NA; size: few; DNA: TGTGCCAGCAGCCTCTCTCCCGGGAACTATGGCTACACCTTC; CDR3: CASSLSPGNYGYTF
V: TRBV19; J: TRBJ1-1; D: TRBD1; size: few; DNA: TGTGCCAGTAGTTGGGGACAGGGCTCTAATGAAGCTTTCTTT; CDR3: CASSWGQGSNEAFF
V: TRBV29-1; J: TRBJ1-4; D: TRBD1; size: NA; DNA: TGCAGCGTTGGACAGGGGAACGAAAAACTGTTTTTT; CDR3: CSVGQGNEKLFF
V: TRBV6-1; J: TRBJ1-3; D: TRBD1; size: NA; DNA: TGTGCCAGCAGTGACCCGGGACAGGGCGGAATATCTGGAAACACCATATATTTT; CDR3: CASSDPGQGGISGNTIYF
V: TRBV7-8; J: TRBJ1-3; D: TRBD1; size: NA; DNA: TGTGCCAGCAGCTTAACGGGCAGGGGGCAATCGAACACCATATATTTT; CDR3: CASSLTGRGQSNTIYF
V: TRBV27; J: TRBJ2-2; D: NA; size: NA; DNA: TGTGCCAGCAGTTTATTCAGAAACACCGGGGAGCTGTTTTTT; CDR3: CASSLFRNTGELFF
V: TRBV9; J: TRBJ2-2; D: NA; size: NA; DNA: TGTGCCAGCAGCCCCAATACCGGGGAGCTGTTTTTT; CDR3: CASSPNTGELFF
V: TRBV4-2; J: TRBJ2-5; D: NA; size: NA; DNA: TGTGCCAGCAGCCAAGGCCCGGGGTTGGAAGAGACCCAGTACTTC; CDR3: CASSQGPGLEETQYF
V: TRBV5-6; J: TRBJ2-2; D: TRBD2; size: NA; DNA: TGTGCCAGCAGCTTGGCCGGTGGCGGGAGGGCCTCCGGGGAGCTGTTTTTT; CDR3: CASSLAGGGRASGELFF
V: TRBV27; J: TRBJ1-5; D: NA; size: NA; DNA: TGTGCCAGCAGTTTTGGGAGAAATCAGCCCCAGCATTTT; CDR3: CASSFGRNQPQHF
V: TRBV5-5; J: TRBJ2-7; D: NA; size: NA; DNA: TGTGCCAGCAGCTCCCAATACGAGCAGTACTTC; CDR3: CASSSQYEQYF
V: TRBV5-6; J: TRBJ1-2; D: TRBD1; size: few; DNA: TGTGCCAGCAGCATGGGGACAGGGGTGGCCTATGGCTACACCTTC; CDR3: CASSMGTGVAYGYTF
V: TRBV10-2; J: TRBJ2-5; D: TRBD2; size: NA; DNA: TGCGCCAGCAGCGAACTAGCGGGGGGCCCGGAGACCCAGTACTTC; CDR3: CASSELAGGPETQYF